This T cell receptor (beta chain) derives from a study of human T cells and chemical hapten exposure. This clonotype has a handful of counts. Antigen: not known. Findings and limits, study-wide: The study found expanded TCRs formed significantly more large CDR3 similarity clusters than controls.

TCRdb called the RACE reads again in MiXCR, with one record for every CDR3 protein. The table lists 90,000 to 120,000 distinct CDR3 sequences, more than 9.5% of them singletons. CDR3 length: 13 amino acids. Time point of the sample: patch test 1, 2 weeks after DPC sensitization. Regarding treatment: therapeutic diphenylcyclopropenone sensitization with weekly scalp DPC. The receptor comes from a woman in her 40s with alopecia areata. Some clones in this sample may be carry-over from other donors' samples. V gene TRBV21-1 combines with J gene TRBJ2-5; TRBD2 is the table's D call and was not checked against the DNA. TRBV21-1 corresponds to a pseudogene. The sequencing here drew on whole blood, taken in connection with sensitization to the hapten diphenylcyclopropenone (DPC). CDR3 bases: TGTGCCAGCAGCAGAGCGAGGGAGGAGACCCAGTACTTC. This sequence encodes CASSRAREETQYF.